A selection of T cell receptor beta chains follows, all from one sample in a study of blood T cells in healthy people across ages. TCRdb re-called the 5' RACE reads with MiXCR, one entry per CDR3 protein. Of fewer than 1.5 million distinct CDR3 sequences detected, 40% to 50% appear once; the ten largest clones hold less than 8%. Sequenced sample: blood. These receptors all stem from a woman younger than 30 in good health. Both conserved end residues are part of each CDR3. The order of the fields is CDR3 DNA, CDR3 protein, CDR3 length, J gene, clone size, V gene, D gene. D genes are given only for firm matches. For some rows the clone size is stated as once, few or many, or as a class when expanded; others skip it.

DNA: TGTGCCAGTAGTATAGATCTCCCCTACGAGCAGTACTTC
CDR3: CASSIDLPYEQYF
length: 13
J: TRBJ2-7
size: NA
V: TRBV19
D: NA

DNA: TGTGCCAGCAGTTTATTTTGGGACGGCGACTACAATGAGCAGTTCTTC
CDR3: CASSLFWDGDYNEQFF
length: 16
J: TRBJ2-1
size: NA
V: TRBV12-3/TRBV12-4
D: NA

DNA: TGTGCCAGCAGTTACGATAGGGGGGGTTCTCCCATCAATGAGCAGTTCTTC
CDR3: CASSYDRGGSPINEQFF
length: 17
J: TRBJ2-1
size: NA
V: TRBV6-6
D: NA

DNA: TGCGCCAGCAAAAACAGGGAGGGCACCGGGGAGCTGTTTTTT
CDR3: CASKNREGTGELFF
length: 14
J: TRBJ2-2
size: NA
V: TRBV5-1
D: NA

DNA: TGCAGTGCTATAGGGAGGAACTCAATAGCAGAGACCCAGTACTTC
CDR3: CSAIGRNSIAETQYF
length: 15
J: TRBJ2-5
size: NA
V: TRBV20-1
D: NA

DNA: TGTGCCAGCAGCGTCGCCGGGACGCCATCAGGGGAGCAGTACTTC
CDR3: CASSVAGTPSGEQYF
length: 15
J: TRBJ2-7
size: few
V: TRBV9
D: NA

DNA: TGTGCCAGCAGTTCCGACAGGGTGGGAAATGAGCAGTTCTTC
CDR3: CASSSDRVGNEQFF
length: 14
J: TRBJ2-1
size: many
V: TRBV5-1
D: TRBD1

DNA: TGCAGCGTTGGGACAGGGGATTATGAGCAGTTCTTC
CDR3: CSVGTGDYEQFF
length: 12
J: TRBJ2-1
size: NA
V: TRBV29-1
D: TRBD1

DNA: TGTGCCAGCAGCCCAGACAGATATACGCAGTATTTT
CDR3: CASSPDRYTQYF
length: 12
J: TRBJ2-3
size: NA
V: TRBV3-1
D: NA

DNA: TGCGCCAGCAGCCATCAACTAGCGGGAGAAAACATTCAGTACTTC
CDR3: CASSHQLAGENIQYF
length: 15
J: TRBJ2-4
size: NA
V: TRBV4-1
D: TRBD2

DNA: TGTGCCAGCAGTTTATATGAGGGGGCCTCAAATGAGCAGTTCTTC
CDR3: CASSLYEGASNEQFF
length: 15
J: TRBJ2-1
size: NA
V: TRBV27
D: TRBD1

DNA: TGTGCCAGCAGCCTCTCGGACGGATTAAACACTGAAGCTTTCTTT
CDR3: CASSLSDGLNTEAFF
length: 15
J: TRBJ1-1
size: many
V: TRBV7-3
D: NA

DNA: TGTGCCAGCTCACCAAGACAGGGGGCCAACCAAGAGACCCGGTACTTC
CDR3: CASSPRQGANQETRYF
length: 16
J: TRBJ2-5
size: NA
V: TRBV18
D: TRBD1

DNA: TGCAGTGCTAGAAGACAGTCAAATCAGCCCCAGCATTTT
CDR3: CSARRQSNQPQHF
length: 13
J: TRBJ1-5
size: NA
V: TRBV20-1
D: NA

DNA: TGTGCCAGCAGTTTTGGTTTAGGAGGGAACAAAGAGACCCAGTACTTC
CDR3: CASSFGLGGNKETQYF
length: 16
J: TRBJ2-5
size: NA
V: TRBV12-3/TRBV12-4
D: NA

DNA: TGTGCCAGCAGCTTAGCGAGCCCGACAAGCAATCAGCCCCAGCATTTT
CDR3: CASSLASPTSNQPQHF
length: 16
J: TRBJ1-5
size: NA
V: TRBV7-6
D: NA

DNA: TGTGCCAGCAGCTTAGCGGGCCGGGACAGGGGTTCCGGGGAGCTGTTTTTT
CDR3: CASSLAGRDRGSGELFF
length: 17
J: TRBJ2-2
size: few
V: TRBV7-9
D: TRBD1

DNA: TGCAGCGCCCAGGAGGGGACAGGGGGCATCAATGAGCAGTTCTTC
CDR3: CSAQEGTGGINEQFF
length: 15
J: TRBJ2-1
size: NA
V: TRBV29-1
D: TRBD1

DNA: TGTGCCAGCAGTTATGAGGGGGCTACCTATAATTCACCCCTCCACTTT
CDR3: CASSYEGATYNSPLHF
length: 16
J: TRBJ1-6
size: NA
V: TRBV6-5
D: TRBD1

DNA: TGTGCCAGCAGTTTCCGCCAGCCAAGGACAGGCAACATACTGTTTTTT
CDR3: CASSFRQPRTGNILFF
length: 16
J: TRBJ1-4
size: NA
V: TRBV12-3/TRBV12-4
D: TRBD1

DNA: TGCAGTGCTAGAGATATGATGCGGGGTAGCGGTTTCCACGAGCAGTACTTC
CDR3: CSARDMMRGSGFHEQYF
length: 17
J: TRBJ2-7
size: NA
V: TRBV20-1
D: NA

DNA: TGTGCCAGCAGCTTAGCGAAAGACAGCCCTTACGAGCAGTACTTC
CDR3: CASSLAKDSPYEQYF
length: 15
J: TRBJ2-7
size: few
V: TRBV7-8
D: NA